Sequencing of this T cell receptor (beta chain) was carried out in a study of blood T cells in healthy people across ages (dated by TCRdb to the mid-2010s). Regarding the research as a whole: In model experiments, template switching captured about one uniquely barcoded TCR beta cDNA molecule for every two T cells. Using deep sequencing normalized with unique cDNA molecular identifiers, the study measured how TCR beta repertoire diversity changes with age. The donors were split into four age groups: young (average 16 years), middle-aged (39), aged (roughly 60) and long-lived (approximately 80). To avoid experimental bias, donors of different ages were randomly spread across the sequencing lanes. Using the same blood draw, the study looked at two additional independent replicas of 1 million unique cDNA reads for two donors, one aged 18 to 30 and the other aged 80 or older. Summary of the overall study and its limitations: Because profiling used bulk unsorted PBMCs, naive and antigen-experienced compartments could not be compared conclusively. Because donor CMV infection status was unknown, age-related changes in expanded clonotypes were potentially confounded. The long-lived group showed more naive CD4+ T cells, fewer expanded clones and increased TCR diversity than the aged group, suggesting age selection. As age increased, observed TCR beta diversity per million T cells dropped in a roughly linear way, and a significant reduction was already evident by age 40. Observed TCR beta diversity correlated strongly with the percentage of naive T cells measured by flow cytometry. Total diversity estimates from one million sequenced T cells were considered lower bounds and underestimates.

The method was 5' RACE. Instrument used: Illumina HiSeq 2500. A second roughly 7 to 12 cycle PCR used a sample-barcoded 5' primer and a J-beta primer mix. A unique molecular identifier was introduced onto each TCR beta cDNA molecule by a template-switch 5' adaptor carrying 12 random nucleotides. Each sample yielded at least 3 million CDR3-containing paired-end reads. All of the RNA was converted into first-strand cDNA using the Mint cDNA synthesis kit, with a TRBC-specific oligonucleotide serving as the primer. After uracil-DNA glycosylase treatment, a first 18-cycle PCR used universal primers M1SS and BC2_uni_R on all cDNA. Per the authors' processing: For normalization, 1 million high-quality reads, each with a distinct molecular identifier, were randomly selected from each sample. Instead of being binned into consensus sequences, reads that shared molecular identifiers were thrown out. CDR3 identification, clonotype clustering and error correction used MiTCR with a Q25 quality threshold and the strictest error-elimination algorithm. A nonparametric unseen species model using Euler transformation provided a lower-bound estimate of total TCR beta diversity. The public reads were run again by TCRdb, first through fastp at Q25 and then through MiXCR, and only productive beta chains were kept. Records with the same CDR3 protein are collapsed into one entry carrying the most frequent genes and DNA. The V and J calls were determined by TCRdb, not by the authors. This sample lists some 370,000 distinct CDR3 sequences; roughly half were detected once. The ten most abundant clones make up 51% of the sample.

This clonotype has ten or more counts. Its target antigen remains unknown. Base quality data are lacking; no much larger clone is found one base away. The donors were roughly 38 Caucasian individuals from Russia, aged roughly 6 to 95 years, who were systemically healthy. About 10 milliliters of peripheral blood were collected from each donor into EDTA-treated Vacutainer tubes. PBMCs were isolated by Ficoll-Paque density-gradient centrifugation, with at least 7 million obtained per sample. Total RNA, at least 5 micrograms per sample, was extracted from PBMCs with Trizol reagent. Naive CD45RAhigh/CD27high T cell percentages were measured by flow cytometry on a PBMC aliquot from every donor. Compared with germline, V lacks 2 bases and J lacks 0 bases; bases without a gene match: 3. There are 17 amino acids in the CDR3, from cysteine to phenylalanine inclusive. This entry keeps only the CDR3 DNA: 51 bases, framed from base 1. The CDR1 and CDR2 encoded by the germline V gene are SGHTA and FQGTGA.

The receptor was derived from a man in his 60s in good health. The receptor chain draws on TRBV7-3 and TRBJ2-6; TRBD1 aligns with 8 central bases. The specimen sequenced was blood. The CDR3 is CASSLGQGGSGANVLTF. Here is the DNA: TGTGCCAGCAGCTTAGGACAGGGTGGCTCTGGGGCCAACGTCCTGACTTTC.